This TCR beta chain was found in a study of OX40 agonist ivuxolimab in advanced cancers. Study context: 30% to 40% of patients had received prior checkpoint inhibitor therapy.

General study results and limits: The CD4+ and CD8+ T cells in the blood had expanded clonally by week 6 at 0.1 to 3.0 mg/kg.

On this clone: Antigen unknown.

Produced via immunoSEQ multiplex PCR; TCRdb's table is partial and in-frame only. The sample shows approximately 50,000 clones, approximately 80% of them seen only once. Sequencing used CD4+ or CD8+ T cells sorted from blood, obtained in a trial of the OX40 agonist ivuxolimab. This receptor was obtained from an adult with an advanced solid tumor such as melanoma, head and neck, liver or kidney cancer.

CDR3 protein: CSVAWDGSFYNEQFF. CDR3 nucleotides: TGCAGCGTTGCCTGGGACGGAAGTTTCTACAATGAGCAGTTCTTC. The J gene is TRBJ2-1, the V gene TRBV29-1, with D tentatively TRBD1 or TRBD2 (5 bases each). V was cut by 4 bases and J by 3 bases, with 16 bases left in between. The CDR3 extends over 15 amino acids. CDR1 and CDR2 from the germline V gene are SQVTM and ANQGSEA.